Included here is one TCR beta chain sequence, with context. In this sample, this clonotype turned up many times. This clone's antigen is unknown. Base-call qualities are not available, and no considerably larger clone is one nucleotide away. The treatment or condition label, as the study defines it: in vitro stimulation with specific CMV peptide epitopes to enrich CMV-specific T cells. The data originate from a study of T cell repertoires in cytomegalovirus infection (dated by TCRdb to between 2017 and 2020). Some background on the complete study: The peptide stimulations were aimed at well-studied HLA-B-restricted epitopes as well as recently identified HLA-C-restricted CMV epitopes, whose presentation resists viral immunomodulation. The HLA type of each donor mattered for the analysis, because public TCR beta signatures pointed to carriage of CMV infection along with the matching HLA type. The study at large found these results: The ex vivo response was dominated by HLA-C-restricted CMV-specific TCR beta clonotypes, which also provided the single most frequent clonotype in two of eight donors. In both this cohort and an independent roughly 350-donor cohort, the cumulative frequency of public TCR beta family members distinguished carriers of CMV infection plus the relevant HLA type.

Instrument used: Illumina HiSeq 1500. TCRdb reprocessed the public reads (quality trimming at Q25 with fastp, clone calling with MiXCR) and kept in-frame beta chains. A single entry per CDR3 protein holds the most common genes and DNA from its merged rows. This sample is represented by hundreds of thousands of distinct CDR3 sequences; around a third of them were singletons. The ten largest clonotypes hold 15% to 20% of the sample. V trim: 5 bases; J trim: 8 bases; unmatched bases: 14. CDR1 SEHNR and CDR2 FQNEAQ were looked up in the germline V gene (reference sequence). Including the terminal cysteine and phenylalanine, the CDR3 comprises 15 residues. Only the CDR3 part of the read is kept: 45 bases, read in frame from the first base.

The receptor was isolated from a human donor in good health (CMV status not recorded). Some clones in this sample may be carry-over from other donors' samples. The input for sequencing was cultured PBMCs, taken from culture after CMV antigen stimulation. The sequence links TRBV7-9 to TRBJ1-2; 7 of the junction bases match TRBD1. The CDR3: CASSPHGTGAQGYTF. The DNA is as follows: TGTGCCAGCAGCCCTCACGGAACAGGGGCTCAAGGCTACACCTTC.